Presented here are 21 T cell receptor beta chains from one specimen sequenced in a study of T cell changes during pregnancy in multiple sclerosis. Some clones are missing from TCRdb's copy, which holds only in-frame ones; the method was immunoSEQ multiplex PCR. Of more than 90,000 clones in the sample, 91% are singletons; the top ten hold around 3.1%. Sample: peripheral blood, taken in the second trimester of pregnancy. The origin of the receptors is a female donor with multiple sclerosis, enrolled in a pregnancy study.

The J gene is TRBJ1-2, the V gene TRBV6-1; 7 bases are a match to TRBD1. Germline V gives CDR1 MNHNS, CDR2 SASEGT. V shed 3 bases and J 11 bases; nucleotides not matched to a gene: 6. CDR3 size: 12 residues. CDR3 bases: TGTGCCAGCAGTGAGGTGGGGACAGCTTACACCTTC. Amino acid sequence: CASSEVGTAYTF.

The V gene is TRBV30, the J gene TRBJ2-5; TRBD2 matches 8 bases. This CDR3 comprises 16 residues. The V gene end was trimmed by 2 bases and the J gene end by 5 bases; junction bases not matched to a gene: 13. From germline, CDR1 is GTSNPN and CDR2 SVGIG (reference sequence). The CDR3, as DNA: TGTGCCTGGAGTCCAATTAGCGGGAATGTTCTTGAGACCCAGTACTTC. Its translation: CAWSPISGNVLETQYF.

The rearrangement uses TRBV6-5 and TRBJ2-3; 7 bases are shared with TRBD2. V was clipped by 6 bases and J by 4 bases; unmatched bases: 7. This CDR3 region has 14 residues. Germline values: CDR1 MNHEY, CDR2 SVGAGI. Here the CDR3 reads CASSRGGQPDTQYF. In DNA, the CDR3 is TGTGCCAGCAGCCGCGGGGGTCAGCCAGATACGCAGTATTTT.

The genes are TRBV19 and TRBJ1-2; TRBD1 aligns across 9 bases. V shed 6 bases, J shed 8 bases, and the junction held 13 bases outside the gene matches. Germline V gene lookup returns CDR1 LNHDA and CDR2 SQIVND (reference sequence). The CDR3 length is 15 residues. CDR3 sequence reads: CASRPGQGQAVGYTF. Here the CDR3 DNA reads TGTGCCAGTAGGCCGGGACAGGGCCAGGCAGTGGGCTACACCTTC.

The rearrangement uses TRBV6-6 and TRBJ2-3, with D unresolved. The CDR3 length is 15 residues. In germline, CDR1 is MNHNY, CDR2 SVGAGI (reference sequence). Trimming cost V 4 bases and J 2 bases, with 13 bases left between them. The CDR3 bases are TGTGCCAGCAGTTCCCTCCGGAGCAACACAGATACGCAGTATTTT. This codes for CASSSLRSNTDTQYF.

The V call is TRBV6-1, the J call TRBJ2-7; a weak D match, TRBD2 (6 bases). Germline V gives CDR1 MNHNS, CDR2 SASEGT. V was clipped by 5 bases and J by 6 bases, with 17 bases between them. This CDR3 contains 14 residues. This CDR3 is CASSNTGLPLEQYF. CDR3 bases: TGTGCCAGCAGTAATACGGGACTCCCACTCGAGCAGTACTTC.

A single count supports this clone. V is TRBV5-1 and J is TRBJ2-4; 9 bases are a match to TRBD2. The ends lost 4 bases at V and 0 bases at J; junction bases unmatched: 17. Per the germline V gene, CDR1 is SGHRS and CDR2 is YFSETQ. The CDR3 totals 20 residues. The CDR3 coding sequence is TGCGCCAGCAGCCTTAGGACTAGCGCTAATCAAGGGATAGCCAAAAACATTCAGTACTTC. Translation gives CASSLRTSANQGIAKNIQYF.

The chain recombines TRBV5-1 with TRBJ1-2; 9 bases map to TRBD1. The CDR3 totals 12 residues. Germline loops: CDR1 SGHRS, CDR2 YFSETQ. After removal of 5 bases from V and 6 bases from J, the junction contained 2 bases not matched to a gene. The CDR3 loop reads CASRGTGHGYTF. CDR3 nucleotide sequence: TGCGCCAGCAGGGGGACAGGGCATGGCTACACCTTC.

The rearrangement uses TRBV5-4 and TRBJ2-7, with 8 positions matching TRBD2. This CDR3 comprises 13 residues. Germline V gives CDR1 SGHNT, CDR2 YYREEE (reference sequence). After removal of 4 bases from V and 6 bases from J, the junction contained 6 bases not matched to a gene. Here the CDR3 DNA reads TGTGCCAGCAGCGAGGAGGCGGGGGGCGAGCAGTACTTC. Protein: CASSEEAGGEQYF.

The V and J genes are TRBV7-9 and TRBJ2-7; tentatively, D is TRBD2 (7 bases). The CDR3 length is 15 residues. V lost 7 bases, J lost 1 base, and 17 bases lay in between. The germline gives CDR1 SEHNR, CDR2 FQNEAQ (reference sequence). This CDR3 is CASTKPGGRSYEQYF. The CDR3 DNA sequence: TGTGCCAGCACTAAACCCGGGGGGCGGTCCTACGAGCAGTACTTC.

The chain links TRBV19 to TRBJ2-2, with 11 bases identical to TRBD2. Germline loops: CDR1 LNHDA, CDR2 SQIVND (reference sequence). The CDR3 loop spans 15 amino acids. J gave up 7 bases and V 6 bases, and 7 bases lay outside the gene matches. The CDR3 sequence: CASRTASGRYGELFF. The CDR3 DNA follows: TGTGCCAGTAGAACGGCTAGCGGGAGGTACGGGGAGCTGTTTTTT.

The CDR3 region is CASSPTGAQPQHF. The DNA for the CDR3 is TGCGCCAGCAGCCCGACAGGGGCTCAGCCCCAGCATTTT. V gene TRBV4-1 combines with J gene TRBJ1-5; 8 bases are a match to TRBD1. CDR1 MGHRA and CDR2 YSYEKL come from the germline V gene. The CDR3 covers 13 residues. Germline trimming cut 4 bases from V and 6 bases from J; bases unmatched to any gene: 2.

This chain uses TRBV6-4 with TRBJ1-1; no reliable D call. The CDR3 is 14 amino acids. V shed 2 bases and J shed 0 bases, with 7 bases lying between them. Germline V gives CDR1 MRHNA, CDR2 SNTAGT. CDR3 protein: CASSDNSLNTEAFF. The CDR3 DNA reads TGTGCCAGCAGTGACAACAGTCTGAACACTGAAGCTTTCTTT.

This clone was found a few times. The rearrangement joins TRBV4-2 to TRBJ2-7; 11 bases align to TRBD2. The CDR3 is made up of 15 amino acids. Germline V gene data show CDR1 as LGHNA and CDR2 as YNFKEQ. With V trimmed by 4 bases and J by 9 bases, 11 bases remained unmatched. The CDR3 reads CASSPGLAEPVGQYF. In nucleotides, the CDR3 is TGTGCCAGCAGCCCGGGACTAGCGGAACCGGTAGGGCAGTACTTC.

The chain combines TRBV28 with TRBJ1-2; no clear D. The CDR3 is 12 residues long. Germline V lookup: CDR1 MDHEN, CDR2 SYDVKM. V lost 6 bases and J lost 4, with 9 bases in between. The CDR3 DNA reads as TGTGCCAGCAGCCTGTACGGCTATGGCTACACCTTC. Translated, it gives CASSLYGYGYTF.

The chain has TRBV5-6 and TRBJ2-5; tentatively, D is TRBD2 (5 bases). This CDR3 has 14 amino acids. Trimming shortened V by 3 bases and J by 1 base, and 10 bases separated the two germline ends. Germline-derived CDR1 and CDR2 are SGHDT and YYEEEE. DNA for the CDR3: TGTGCCAGCAGCTACGGACTGACCCAAGAGACCCAGTACTTC. This encodes CASSYGLTQETQYF.

The sample holds one count of this clone. The CDR3 here is CASSSPGQIRETQYF. The CDR3 nucleotides are TGTGCCAGCAGCTCTCCGGGACAGATCAGAGAGACCCAGTACTTC. The chain carries TRBV7-8 and TRBJ2-5, with 7 bases matching TRBD1. There are 15 residues in the CDR3. Looked up from germline, CDR1 is SGHVS and CDR2 is FQNEAQ. Trimming removed 4 bases from V and 4 bases from J; junction bases left unmatched: 9.

The rearrangement uses TRBV5-1 and TRBJ2-3, with 8 bases identical to TRBD1. The CDR3 spans 17 residues. Losses at the gene ends were 0 bases for V and 2 bases for J; bases not matched to a gene: 8. CDR1 is SGHRS, CDR2 YFSETQ, per germline. CDR3 residues: CASSLEPTGGPTDTQYF. CDR3 sequence (DNA): TGCGCCAGCAGCTTGGAACCTACAGGGGGTCCCACAGATACGCAGTATTTT.

J is TRBJ1-4 and V is TRBV28, with 9 bases lining up with TRBD1. The CDR3 totals 15 residues. Germline trimming cut 5 bases from V and 8 bases from J; bases unmatched to any gene: 9. The germline V gene encodes CDR1 MDHEN and CDR2 SYDVKM. CDR3 bases: TGTGCCAGCAGTGTGGACAGGGGAATGGGGGAAAAACTGTTTTTT. As protein: CASSVDRGMGEKLFF.

V usage is TRBV5-1 and J usage is TRBJ2-1, with TRBD2 matching 7 bases. This CDR3 region has 16 residues. Germline trimming cut 4 bases from V and 1 base from J; bases unmatched to any gene: 8. CDR1 and CDR2 from the germline V gene are SGHRS and YFSETQ. The CDR3 sequence is CASSAGTTSSYNEQFF. For the CDR3, the DNA is TGCGCCAGCAGCGCCGGGACTACCTCTTCCTACAATGAGCAGTTCTTC.

This CDR3 reads CASARDRGYEQYF. DNA for the CDR3: TGTGCCAGCGCCCGGGACAGGGGTTACGAGCAGTACTTC. The chain combines TRBV2 with TRBJ2-7, with 10 bases lining up with TRBD1. The CDR3 covers 13 residues. Germline assignment: CDR1 SNHLY and CDR2 FYNNEI. V lost 8 bases and J lost 4; bases outside the gene matches: 5.